This T cell receptor beta chain appears in the sequencing data of a study of blood T cell repertoires in COVID-19. The method was immunoSEQ multiplex PCR; TCRdb's version includes in-frame clones alone and lacks a portion of them. The sample includes about 84,000 clones, more than 70% of them seen just once. The V end was cut by 4 bases, the J end by 1 base, with 16 bases between. This CDR3 spans 16 amino acids. Germline CDR1 reads SGDLS; CDR2 reads YYNGEE. Sequencing input: peripheral blood. The TCR sequence derives from a man older than 75 with active or convalescent COVID-19. The genes are TRBV9 and TRBJ2-3, with D perhaps matching TRBD2 (5 bases). The CDR3 bases are TGTGCCAGCAGCCCCAGGACTTATTCTGGCACAGATACGCAGTATTTT. This gives the protein CASSPRTYSGTDTQYF.